Presented here are 5 T cell receptor beta chains from one specimen sequenced in a study of Ad26.COV2.S vaccination and SARS-CoV-2 variants (dated by TCRdb to the early 2020s). Preparation of the library involved the immunoSEQ multiplex PCR assay. TCRdb mirrors the immuneACCESS table, restricted to in-frame sequences. Some clones are absent from its copies; in checked studies, under half trace to an unresolved V gene, and the reason for the others is unknown. This sample lists 330,000 or so clones; 85% to 90% were detected once. 4.5% to 7% of the sample rests with the top ten. What the treatment or condition label conveys for this sample: roughly 18 received Ad26.COV2.S at low or high dose, single or two shots; five or six received placebo; per-sample allocation not given. Repertoires of vaccine and placebo recipients were sequenced from samples taken on day 63 after the first injection. The sample consisted of peripheral blood, taken in a trial of Ad26.COV2.S vaccine versus placebo. The receptors were gathered from a person aged 18 to 65 who received the Ad26.COV2.S COVID-19 vaccine or a placebo.

The rearrangement uses TRBV2 and TRBJ2-1; D is uncertain. The CDR3 totals 14 residues. The V gene lost 10 bases and the J gene lost 8 bases, with 21 bases spanning the gap. CDR1 and CDR2 (germline): SNHLY, FYNNEI. The CDR3 protein is CATDLGLLHDEQFF. CDR3 DNA: TGTGCCACCGACCTAGGGCTGCTACACGATGAGCAGTTCTTC.

The J gene is TRBJ1-1, the V gene TRBV10-3; D gene unclear. Trimming stripped 10 bases from V and 7 bases from J, with 13 bases between. Germline CDR1 and CDR2: ENHRY and SYGVKD. This CDR3 comprises 11 residues. CDR3 coding DNA: TGTGCCACCGGTTTCACTTATGAAGCTTTCTTT. Amino acids: CATGFTYEAFF.

The rearrangement uses TRBV19 and TRBJ1-1; D is unresolved. The ends were cut back, 5 bases at V and 0 bases at J, with 7 bases in the middle. CDR1 is LNHDA, CDR2 SQIVND, per germline (reference sequence). The CDR3 has 13 residues. The chain's CDR3 is CASSFSMNTEAFF. CDR3 DNA: TGTGCCAGTAGTTTCTCGATGAACACTGAAGCTTTCTTT. The variable domain in full, completed from reference TRBV19 and TRBJ1-1, reads DGGITQSPKYLFRKEGQNVTLSCEQNLNHDAMYWYRQDPGQGLRLIYYSQIVNDFQKGDIAEGYSVSREKKESFPLTVTSAQKNPTAFYLCASSFSMNTEAFFGQGTRLTVV.

V usage is TRBV7-2 and J usage is TRBJ2-3, with 14 bases aligning to TRBD2. Trimming took 4 bases from V and 3 from J; bases not matched to a gene: 6. Germline lookup yields CDR1 SGHTA and CDR2 FQGNSA. This CDR3 contains 17 residues. DNA for the CDR3: TGTGCCAGCAGCTCACCGACTAGCGGGAGGGGGACAGATACGCAGTATTTT. It specifies CASSSPTSGRGTDTQYF.

This chain joins TRBV6-5 and TRBJ1-1; D ambiguous. With 0 bases removed from V and 0 bases from J, the gap between germline ends came to 8 bases. From germline, CDR1 is MNHEY and CDR2 SVGAGI. The length of the CDR3 is 15 residues. The CDR3 loop is CASSYSSWVNTEAFF. In DNA, the CDR3 is TGTGCCAGCAGTTACTCGAGTTGGGTGAACACTGAAGCTTTCTTT.